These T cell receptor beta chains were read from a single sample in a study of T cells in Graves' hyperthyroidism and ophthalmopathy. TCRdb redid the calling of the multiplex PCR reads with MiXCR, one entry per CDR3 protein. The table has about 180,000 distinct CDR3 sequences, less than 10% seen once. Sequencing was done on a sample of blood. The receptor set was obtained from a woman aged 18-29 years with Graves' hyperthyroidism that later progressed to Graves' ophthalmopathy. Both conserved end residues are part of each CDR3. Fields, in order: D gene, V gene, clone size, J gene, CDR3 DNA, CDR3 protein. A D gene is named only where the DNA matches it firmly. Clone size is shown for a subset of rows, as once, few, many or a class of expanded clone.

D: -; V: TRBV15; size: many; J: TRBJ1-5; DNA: TGTGCCACCAGCCGAGCAGGGGTTTATAGCAATCAGCCCCAGCATTTT; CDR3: CATSRAGVYSNQPQHF
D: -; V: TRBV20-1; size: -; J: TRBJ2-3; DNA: TGCAGTGCTAGAGATATAGGAAGCACAGATACGCAGTATTTT; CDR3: CSARDIGSTDTQYF
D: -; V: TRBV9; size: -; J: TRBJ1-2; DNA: TGTGCCAGCAGCGTTGGGGCAGGCTACACCTTC; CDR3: CASSVGAGYTF
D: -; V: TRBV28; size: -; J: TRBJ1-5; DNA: TGTGCCAGCAGACCCGGACGAGGAGGGCAGCCCCAGCATTTT; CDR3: CASRPGRGGQPQHF
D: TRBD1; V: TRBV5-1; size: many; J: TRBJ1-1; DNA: TGCGCCAGCAGCCCAATGACAGGGGGCGTGAACACTGAAGCTTTCTTT; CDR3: CASSPMTGGVNTEAFF
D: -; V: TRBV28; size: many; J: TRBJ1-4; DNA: TGTGCCAGCAGTCGTACAGCAGCAACTAATGAAAAACTGTTTTTT; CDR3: CASSRTAATNEKLFF
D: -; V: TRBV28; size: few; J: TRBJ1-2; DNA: TGTGCCAGCAGTTTACCGGGGGAGGGCTATGGCTACACCTTC; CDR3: CASSLPGEGYGYTF
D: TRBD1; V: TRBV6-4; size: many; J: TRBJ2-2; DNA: TGTGCCAGCAGTGACAGGGGGCACACCGGGGAGCTGTTTTTT; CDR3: CASSDRGHTGELFF
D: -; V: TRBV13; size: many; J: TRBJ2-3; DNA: TGTGCCAGCAGCTCAGGACAGTTCACAGATACGCAGTATTTT; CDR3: CASSSGQFTDTQYF
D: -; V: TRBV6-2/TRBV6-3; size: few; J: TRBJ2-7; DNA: TGTGCCAGCAGCGTTGGACAGCGGTCCTACGAGCAGTACTTC; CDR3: CASSVGQRSYEQYF
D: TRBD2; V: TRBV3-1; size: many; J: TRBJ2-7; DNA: TGTGCCAGCAGCCAAGATATTCCGACTAGCGGGACAACCTACGAGCAGTACTTC; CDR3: CASSQDIPTSGTTYEQYF
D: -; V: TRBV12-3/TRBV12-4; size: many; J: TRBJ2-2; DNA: TGTGCCAGCAGTGTAACAGGGAACACCGGGGAGCTGTTTTTT; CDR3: CASSVTGNTGELFF
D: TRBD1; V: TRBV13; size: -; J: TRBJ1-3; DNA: TGTGCCAGCAGCCTTGACAGGGCTGGAAACACCATATATTTT; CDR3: CASSLDRAGNTIYF
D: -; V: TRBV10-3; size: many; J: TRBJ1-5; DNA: TGTGCCATCAGTGAGTCTGAAGTCGAGGTGAGCAATCAGCCCCAGCATTTT; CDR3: CAISESEVEVSNQPQHF
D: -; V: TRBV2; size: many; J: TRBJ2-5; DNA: TGTGCCAGCAGTGATTTGTTACTATCCCAAGAGACCCAGTACTTC; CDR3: CASSDLLLSQETQYF
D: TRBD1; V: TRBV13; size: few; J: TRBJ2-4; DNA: TGTGCCAGCAGCCGATGGCCACACCTGGGACAGTCCTCGGTATTAGCCAAAAACATTCAGTACTTC; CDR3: CASSRWPHLGQSSVLAKNIQYF
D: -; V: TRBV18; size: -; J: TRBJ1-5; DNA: TGTGCCAGCTCACCTGACATCATGGGCAATCAGCCCCAGCATTTT; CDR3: CASSPDIMGNQPQHF